Listed here are 20 T cell receptor beta chains from one sample, sequenced in a study of cytomegalovirus exposure and HLA in healthy donors. Both 60 Vbeta primers and 13 Jbeta primers went into the PCR. The protocol was immunoSEQ multiplex PCR, while the TCRdb copy is restricted to in-frame clones and leaves out a portion. The table records under 200,000 clones, about 70% of them present only once. Sequenced: PBMCs. The receptors were sampled from a woman aged 18-29 years in good health and CMV-seropositive.

CDR3 residues: CASSLDSLSAKFSYEQYF. The CDR3 DNA sequence: TGCGCCAGCAGCTTAGACTCTCTGTCCGCTAAATTCTCCTACGAGCAGTACTTC. The chain carries TRBV5-1 and TRBJ2-7; no clear D gene. Trimming stripped 2 bases from V and 0 bases from J, with 21 bases between. This CDR3 is built from 18 residues. Germline-derived CDR1 and CDR2 are SGHRS and YFSETQ.

V gene TRBV5-6 combines with J gene TRBJ2-7; 9 bases fit TRBD1. With 4 bases clipped from V and 5 bases from J, the junction kept 13 bases outside the gene matches. Germline values: CDR1 SGHDT, CDR2 YYEEEE. The CDR3 is made up of 16 amino acids. The CDR3 loop reads CASSTYLGTGYDEQYF. The DNA for the CDR3 is TGTGCCAGCAGCACTTACCTCGGGACAGGGTACGACGAGCAGTACTTC. The whole variable domain, remainder taken from reference TRBV5-6 and TRBJ2-7, is DAGVTQSPTHLIKTRGQQVTLRCSPKSGHDTVSWYQQALGQGPQFIFQYYEEEERQRGNFPDRFSGHQFPNYSSELNVNALLLGDSALYLCASSTYLGTGYDEQYFGPGTRLTVT.

V usage is TRBV4-3 and J usage is TRBJ2-7, with 7 bases identical to TRBD1. The CDR3 has 16 amino acids. V lost 0 bases, J lost 0 bases, and 5 bases stayed unmatched. The germline CDR1 and CDR2 sequences are LGHNA and YSLEER. The CDR3 region is CASSQDRAGGSYEQYF. Here the CDR3 DNA reads TGCGCCAGCAGCCAAGATCGTGCAGGGGGCTCCTACGAGCAGTACTTC.

The chain uses TRBV29-1 and TRBJ2-7; D perhaps matches TRBD1 (7 bases). With 6 bases removed from V and 6 bases from J, the gap between germline ends came to 12 bases. The germline CDR1 and CDR2 sequences are SQVTM and ANQGSEA. This CDR3 has 11 residues. CDR3 protein: CSVVQGGEQYF. Here the CDR3 DNA reads TGCAGCGTCGTTCAGGGGGGCGAGCAGTACTTC.

The chain uses TRBV29-1 and TRBJ2-7; D may be TRBD1 (5 bases). Deletions cut 0 bases from V and 3 bases from J, with 9 bases between. Germline V gene lookup returns CDR1 SQVTM and CDR2 ANQGSEA. This CDR3 comprises 13 residues. This CDR3 is CSVEDTGHYEQYF. The DNA of the CDR3 is TGCAGCGTTGAAGATACAGGCCACTACGAGCAGTACTTC.

The chain joins TRBV7-2 to TRBJ2-2; 9 bases agree with TRBD1. CDR1 and CDR2 from the germline V gene are SGHTA and FQGNSA. V shed 5 bases and J 0 bases; nucleotides not matched to a gene: 4. CDR3 length equals 16 residues. CDR3 DNA: TGTGCCAGCAGCGGGGGACAGGGAGCGAACACCGGGGAGCTGTTTTTT. It is translated as CASSGGQGANTGELFF. The complete variable domain, with remaining parts taken from reference TRBV7-2 and TRBJ2-2, reads GAGVSQSPSNKVTEKGKDVELRCDPISGHTALYWYRQSLGQGLEFLIYFQGNSAPDKSGLPSDRFSAERTGGSVSTLTIQRTQQEDSAVYLCASSGGQGANTGELFFGEGSRLTVL.

The chain is built from TRBV4-3 and TRBJ2-3; 8 bases align to TRBD2. J was trimmed by 8 bases and V by 0 bases; bases with no gene match: 13. The CDR3 is 17 residues long. Germline V lookup: CDR1 LGHNA, CDR2 YSLEER. CDR3 loop: CASSQEGGTSGSGTQYF. The CDR3 nucleotides are TGCGCCAGCAGCCAAGAGGGAGGAACTAGCGGTTCAGGTACGCAGTATTTT.

Only one count was recorded for this clone. The CDR3 DNA is TGCGCCAGCAGCATAGACAGGGGGCCAGGAGATACGCAGTATTTT. This translates into CASSIDRGPGDTQYF. The chain couples TRBV5-1 to TRBJ2-3; 10 bases map to TRBD1. Germline V gene lookup returns CDR1 SGHRS and CDR2 YFSETQ. The length of the CDR3 is 15 residues. V gave up 4 bases and J gave up 5 bases; unmatched junction bases: 7.

This chain joins TRBV15 and TRBJ2-7; 12 nucleotides align to TRBD1. This CDR3 comprises 16 residues. Germline V gene sequence: CDR1 LNHNV, CDR2 YYDKDF (reference sequence). J was trimmed by 6 bases and V by 0 bases; bases with no gene match: 6. Here the CDR3 reads CATSRDAGTGGGEQYF. CDR3 nucleotide sequence: TGTGCCACCAGCAGAGATGCCGGGACAGGGGGCGGCGAGCAGTACTTC.

The V and J genes are TRBV6-5 and TRBJ1-2, with D perhaps matching TRBD1 (5 bases). The germline V and J ends were trimmed by 2 bases and 8 bases, with 18 bases remaining between them. CDR3 length: 15 residues. Germline CDR1 and CDR2: MNHEY and SVGAGI. The CDR3 sequence: CASSYGGGITGGYTF. DNA of the CDR3: TGTGCCAGCAGTTACGGGGGGGGGATAACGGGCGGCTACACCTTC.

V usage is TRBV6-1 and J usage is TRBJ2-1, with TRBD1 identical over 7 bases. CDR3 length equals 16 residues. J gave up 8 bases and V 1 base, and 11 bases lay outside the gene matches. Per the germline V gene, CDR1 is MNHNS and CDR2 is SASEGT. The CDR3 loop reads CASSEGQGFGVHEQFF. In DNA, the CDR3 is TGTGCCAGCAGTGAAGGACAGGGATTTGGGGTCCATGAGCAGTTCTTC.

This chain joins TRBV7-2 and TRBJ2-1, with TRBD2 identical over 13 bases. The CDR3 is 18 amino acids. CDR1 is SGHTA and CDR2 is FQGNSA in the germline V gene. V dropped 5 bases and J dropped 2; count of bases not matched to a gene: 9. The CDR3 coding sequence is TGTGCCAGCAGCCCCGCCCTTGGACTAGCGGGGGCCTACAATGAGCAGTTCTTC. The encoded protein is CASSPALGLAGAYNEQFF.

This clone has just a few counts. The V gene is TRBV19, the J gene TRBJ2-7; 9 bases are shared with TRBD1. V was pared by 4 bases and J by 4 bases, with 5 bases of the junction left unmatched. Germline V CDR1 and CDR2: LNHDA, SQIVND (reference sequence). CDR3 length equals 14 residues. The CDR3 loop reads CASSNTGGFYEQYF. The CDR3 nucleotides read TGTGCCAGTAGTAATACAGGGGGCTTTTACGAGCAGTACTTC.

The chain joins TRBV27 to TRBJ1-5; D might be TRBD1 (5 bases). This CDR3 region has 13 residues. The V gene's germline CDR1 is MNHEY and CDR2 SMNVEV (reference sequence). The germline V and J ends were trimmed by 6 bases and 6 bases, with 12 bases remaining between them. DNA of the CDR3: TGTGCCAGCAGCACTTCCGGGGGTCAGCCCCAGCATTTT. Protein: CASSTSGGQPQHF.

The gene calls are TRBV30 and TRBJ1-2; 7 bases align to TRBD1. The ends lost 4 bases at V and 4 bases at J; junction bases unmatched: 15. Germline V lookup: CDR1 GTSNPN, CDR2 SVGIG (reference sequence). This CDR3 spans 16 amino acids. CDR3 amino acids: CAWTPPGRGQPYGYTF. CDR3 bases: TGTGCCTGGACCCCACCGGGTAGGGGACAGCCCTATGGCTACACCTTC.

This chain connects TRBV25-1 to TRBJ2-7; possibly TRBD1 for D (5 bases). Per the germline V gene, CDR1 is MGHDK and CDR2 is SYGVNS. The CDR3 totals 17 residues. V dropped 3 bases and J dropped 6 bases, with 24 bases sitting between them. The CDR3 nucleotides read TGTGCCAGCAGTGATAGGGGCCAGGGATCGTCCTGGCGCGAGCAGTACTTC. Its translation: CASSDRGQGSSWREQYF.

This clone was detected only a few times. The chain combines TRBV4-3 with TRBJ1-1; D not resolved. This CDR3 has 14 amino acids. Per the germline V gene, CDR1 is LGHNA and CDR2 is YSLEER. Trimming removed 5 bases from V and 0 bases from J, with 10 bases in between. The CDR3 here is CASSKSIVNTEAFF. CDR3 nucleotides: TGCGCCAGCAGCAAAAGCATCGTGAACACTGAAGCTTTCTTT.

This clone was counted a single time. The chain carries TRBV6-1 and TRBJ2-7; D uncertain. Per the germline V gene, CDR1 is MNHNS and CDR2 is SASEGT. V lost 3 bases and J 6 bases, leaving 12 bases between the germline ends. The CDR3 spans 13 residues. The CDR3 reads CASSEGPQTEQYF. The CDR3 bases are TGTGCCAGCAGTGAGGGCCCGCAAACCGAGCAGTACTTC.

CDR3 in amino acids: CARSRSNDRGHYTF. CDR3 nucleotides: TGTGCCAGAAGCCGAAGTAATGATCGAGGTCACTACACCTTC. V is TRBV5-3 and J is TRBJ1-2; D call uncertain. TRBV5-3 is an ORF for which the function is uncertain. This CDR3 contains 14 residues. V lost 4 bases and J lost 10, with 20 bases in between.

Turning to this clone: The junction differs from germline at one of its ends, possibly a read error. This chain connects TRBV19 to TRBJ1-5; D is possibly TRBD1 (5 bases). Germline V gene data show CDR1 as LNHDA and CDR2 as SQIVND (reference sequence). The CDR3 loop spans 15 amino acids. In DNA, the CDR3 is TGTGCCAGTAGTCCGCAGGGTTATAGCACTCAGCCCCAGCATTTT. Its protein product is CASSPQGYSTQPQHF.